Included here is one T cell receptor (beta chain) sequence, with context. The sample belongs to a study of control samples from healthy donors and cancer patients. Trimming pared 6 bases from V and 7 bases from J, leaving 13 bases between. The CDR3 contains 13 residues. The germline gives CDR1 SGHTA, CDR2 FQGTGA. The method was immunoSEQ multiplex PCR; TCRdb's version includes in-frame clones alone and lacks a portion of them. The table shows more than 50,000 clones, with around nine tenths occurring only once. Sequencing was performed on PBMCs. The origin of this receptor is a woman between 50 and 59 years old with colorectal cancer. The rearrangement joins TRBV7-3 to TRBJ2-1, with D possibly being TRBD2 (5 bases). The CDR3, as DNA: TGTGCCAGCAGTCGTGCTCGGGGAAATGAGCAGTTCTTC. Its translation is CASSRARGNEQFF.